This T cell receptor (beta chain) was documented in a study of T cell responses to AZD1222 COVID-19 vaccine. Trimming removed 5 bases at V and 2 bases at J, with 19 bases between. The germline gives CDR1 SGHDN, CDR2 FVKESK. CDR3 length: 16 amino acids. Using immunoSEQ multiplex PCR, the repertoire was profiled, and TCRdb retains in-frame clones only, with some absent. The table includes about 79,000 clones, roughly 94% detected once. The sequencing here drew on peripheral blood, taken on day 0 of MenACWY control vaccination. The sequence came from an adult in good health. The V call is TRBV14, the J call TRBJ2-7, with D perhaps matching TRBD1 (6 bases). As DNA, the CDR3 is TGTGCCAGCAGCGCAGAACTGGGGGCCCTTACCTACGAGCAGTACTTC. This translates into CASSAELGALTYEQYF.